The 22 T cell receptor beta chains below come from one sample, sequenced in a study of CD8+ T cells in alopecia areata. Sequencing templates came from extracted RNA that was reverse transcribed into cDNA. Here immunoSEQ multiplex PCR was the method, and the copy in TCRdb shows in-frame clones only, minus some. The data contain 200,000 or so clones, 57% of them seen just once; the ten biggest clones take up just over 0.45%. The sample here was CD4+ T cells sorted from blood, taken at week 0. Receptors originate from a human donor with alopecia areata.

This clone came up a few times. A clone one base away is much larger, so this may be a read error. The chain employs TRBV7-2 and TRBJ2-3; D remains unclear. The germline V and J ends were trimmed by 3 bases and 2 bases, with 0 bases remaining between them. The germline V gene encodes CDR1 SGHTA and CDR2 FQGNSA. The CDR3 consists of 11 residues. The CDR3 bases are TGTGCCAGCAGCTTCACAGATACGCAGTATTTT. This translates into CASSFTDTQYF.

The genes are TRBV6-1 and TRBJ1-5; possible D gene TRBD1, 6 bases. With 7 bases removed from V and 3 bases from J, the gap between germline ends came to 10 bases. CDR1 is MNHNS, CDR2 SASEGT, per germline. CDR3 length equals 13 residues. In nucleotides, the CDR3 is TGTGCCAGCAAGACAGGCTACAATCAGCCCCAGCATTTT. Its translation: CASKTGYNQPQHF.

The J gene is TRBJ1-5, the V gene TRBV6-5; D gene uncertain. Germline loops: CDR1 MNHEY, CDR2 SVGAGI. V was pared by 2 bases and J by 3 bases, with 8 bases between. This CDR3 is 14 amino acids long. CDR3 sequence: CASSYRSNNQPQHF. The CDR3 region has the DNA TGTGCCAGCAGTTACCGCAGCAACAATCAGCCCCAGCATTTT.

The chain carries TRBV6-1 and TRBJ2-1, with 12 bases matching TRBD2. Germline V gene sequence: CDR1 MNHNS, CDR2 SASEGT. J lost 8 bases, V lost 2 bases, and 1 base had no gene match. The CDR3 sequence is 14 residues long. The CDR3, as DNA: TGTGCCAGCAGTGAAAGACTAGCGGGAGATGAGCAGTTCTTC. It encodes CASSERLAGDEQFF.

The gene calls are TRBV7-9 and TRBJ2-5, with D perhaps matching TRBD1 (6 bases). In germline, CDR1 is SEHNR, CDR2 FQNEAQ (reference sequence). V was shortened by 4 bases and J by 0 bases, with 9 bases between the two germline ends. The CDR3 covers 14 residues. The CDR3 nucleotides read TGTGCCAGCAGCTCCGGACAGAACCAAGAGACCCAGTACTTC. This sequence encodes CASSSGQNQETQYF.

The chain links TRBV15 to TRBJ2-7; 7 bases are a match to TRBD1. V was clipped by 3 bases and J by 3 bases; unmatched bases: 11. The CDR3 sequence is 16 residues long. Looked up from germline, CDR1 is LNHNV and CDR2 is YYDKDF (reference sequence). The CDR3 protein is CATSSLTGQFYYEQYF. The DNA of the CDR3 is TGTGCCACCAGCAGCTTGACGGGACAGTTCTACTACGAGCAGTACTTC.

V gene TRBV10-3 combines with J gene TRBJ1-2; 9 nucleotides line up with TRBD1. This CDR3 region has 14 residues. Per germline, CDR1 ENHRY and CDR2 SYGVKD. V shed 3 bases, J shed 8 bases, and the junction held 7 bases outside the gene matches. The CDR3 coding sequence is TGTGCCATCAGTGACACCGGGACAGGGTACGGCTACACCTTC. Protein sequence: CAISDTGTGYGYTF.

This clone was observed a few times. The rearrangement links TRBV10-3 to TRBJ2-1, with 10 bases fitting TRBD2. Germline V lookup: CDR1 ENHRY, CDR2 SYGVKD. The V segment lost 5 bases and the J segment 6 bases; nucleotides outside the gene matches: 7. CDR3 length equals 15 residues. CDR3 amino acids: CAISQPSGSSNEQFF. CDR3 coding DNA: TGTGCCATCAGTCAGCCTAGCGGGAGCAGCAATGAGCAGTTCTTC.

CDR3 nucleotide sequence: TGTGCCAGCCAAGACGGATATAATTCACCCCTCCACTTT. Translated: CASQDGYNSPLHF. The rearrangement uses TRBV19 and TRBJ1-6, with D uncertain. The CDR3 sequence is 13 residues long. Trimming pared 9 bases from V and 4 bases from J, leaving 10 bases between. Germline values: CDR1 LNHDA, CDR2 SQIVND (reference sequence).

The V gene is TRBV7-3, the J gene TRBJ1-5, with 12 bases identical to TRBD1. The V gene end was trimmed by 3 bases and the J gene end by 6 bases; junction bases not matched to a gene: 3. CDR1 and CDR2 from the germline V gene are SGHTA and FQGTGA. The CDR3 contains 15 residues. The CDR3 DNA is TGTGCCAGCAGCTTTGGGACAGGGGGCTTTCAGCCCCAGCATTTT. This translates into CASSFGTGGFQPQHF.

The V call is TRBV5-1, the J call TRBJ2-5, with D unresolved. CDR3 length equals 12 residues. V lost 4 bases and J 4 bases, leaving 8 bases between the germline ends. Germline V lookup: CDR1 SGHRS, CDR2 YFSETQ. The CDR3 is CASSRLGETQYF. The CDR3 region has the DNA TGCGCCAGCAGCCGATTGGGAGAGACCCAGTACTTC.

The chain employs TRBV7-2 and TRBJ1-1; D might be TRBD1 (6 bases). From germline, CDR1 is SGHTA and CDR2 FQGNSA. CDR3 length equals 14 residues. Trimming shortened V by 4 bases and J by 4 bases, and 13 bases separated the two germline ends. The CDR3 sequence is CASSSSFRGTEAFF. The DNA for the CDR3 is TGTGCCAGCAGCTCCAGCTTCAGGGGCACTGAAGCTTTCTTT.

CDR3 sequence: CAWRRAVLSTDTQYF. The CDR3 DNA is TGTGCCTGGAGGAGGGCGGTACTTAGCACAGATACGCAGTATTTT. V and J are TRBV30 and TRBJ2-3; a possible D gene is TRBD2 (5 bases). Germline CDR1 reads GTSNPN; CDR2 reads SVGIG (reference sequence). Trimming took 3 bases from V and 0 from J, leaving 13 bases between them. The CDR3 totals 15 residues.

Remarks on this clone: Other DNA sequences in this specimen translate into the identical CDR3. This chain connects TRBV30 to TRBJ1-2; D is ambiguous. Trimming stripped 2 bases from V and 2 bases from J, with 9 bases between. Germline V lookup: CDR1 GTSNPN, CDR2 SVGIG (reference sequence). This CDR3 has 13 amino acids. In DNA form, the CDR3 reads TGTGCCTGGAGTCTCGGCATCAACTATGGCTACACCTTC. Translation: CAWSLGINYGYTF.

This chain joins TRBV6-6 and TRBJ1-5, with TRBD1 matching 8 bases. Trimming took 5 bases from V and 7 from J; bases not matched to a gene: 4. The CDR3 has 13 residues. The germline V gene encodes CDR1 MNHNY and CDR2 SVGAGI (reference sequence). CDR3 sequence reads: CASSVQGAQPQHF. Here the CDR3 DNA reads TGTGCCAGCAGTGTCCAGGGGGCCCAGCCCCAGCATTTT.

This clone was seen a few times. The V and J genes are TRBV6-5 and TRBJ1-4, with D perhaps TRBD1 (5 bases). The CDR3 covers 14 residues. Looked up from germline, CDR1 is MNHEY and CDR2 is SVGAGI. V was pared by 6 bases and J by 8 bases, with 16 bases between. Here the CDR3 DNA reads TGTGCCAGCAGCAACGGGGGAATTAGCGAAAAACTGTTTTTT. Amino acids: CASSNGGISEKLFF.

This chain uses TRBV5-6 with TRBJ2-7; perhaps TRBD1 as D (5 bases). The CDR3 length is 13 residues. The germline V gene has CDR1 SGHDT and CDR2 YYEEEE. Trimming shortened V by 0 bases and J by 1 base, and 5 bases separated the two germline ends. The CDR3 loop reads CASSLAGSYEQYF. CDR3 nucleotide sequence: TGTGCCAGCAGCTTGGCAGGGTCCTACGAGCAGTACTTC.

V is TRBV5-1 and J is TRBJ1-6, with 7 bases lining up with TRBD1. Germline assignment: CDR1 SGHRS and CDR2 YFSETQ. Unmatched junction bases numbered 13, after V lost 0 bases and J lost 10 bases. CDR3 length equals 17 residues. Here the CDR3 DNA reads TGCGCCAGCAGCTTGGTAGAGGGGGCGATCCCGGGATCACCCCTCCACTTT. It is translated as CASSLVEGAIPGSPLHF.

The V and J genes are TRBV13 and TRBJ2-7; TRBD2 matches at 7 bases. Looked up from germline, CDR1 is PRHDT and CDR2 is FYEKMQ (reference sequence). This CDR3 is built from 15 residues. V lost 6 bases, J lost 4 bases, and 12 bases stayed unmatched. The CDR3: CASSWLRRGLYEQYF. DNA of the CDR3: TGTGCCAGCAGTTGGCTTAGGAGGGGACTATACGAGCAGTACTTC. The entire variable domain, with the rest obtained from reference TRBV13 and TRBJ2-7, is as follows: AAGVIQSPRHLIKEKRETATLKCYPIPRHDTVYWYQQGPGQDPQFLISFYEKMQSDKGSIPDRFSAQQFSDYHSELNMSSLELGDSALYFCASSWLRRGLYEQYFGPGTRLTVT.

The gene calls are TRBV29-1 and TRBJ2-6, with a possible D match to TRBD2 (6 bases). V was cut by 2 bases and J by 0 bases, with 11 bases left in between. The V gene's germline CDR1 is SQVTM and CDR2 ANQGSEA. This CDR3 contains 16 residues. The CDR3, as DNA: TGCAGCGTTGAATTGGAGGGATTCTCTGGGGCCAACGTCCTGACTTTC. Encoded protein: CSVELEGFSGANVLTF.

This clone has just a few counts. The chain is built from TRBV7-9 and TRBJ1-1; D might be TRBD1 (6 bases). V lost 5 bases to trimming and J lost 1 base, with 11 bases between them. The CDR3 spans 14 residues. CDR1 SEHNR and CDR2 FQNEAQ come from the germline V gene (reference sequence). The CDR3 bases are TGTGCCAGCAGCCTAGGGGGACAGAACACTGAAGCTTTCTTT. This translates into CASSLGGQNTEAFF.

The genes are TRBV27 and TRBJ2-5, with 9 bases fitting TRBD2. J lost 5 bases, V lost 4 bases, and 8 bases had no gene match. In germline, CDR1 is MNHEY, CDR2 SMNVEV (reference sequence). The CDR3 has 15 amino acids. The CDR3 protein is CASSSPAGGVETQYF. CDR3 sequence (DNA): TGTGCCAGCAGTTCCCCAGCGGGAGGAGTGGAGACCCAGTACTTC.